The source of this TCR beta chain is a study of OX40 agonist ivuxolimab in advanced cancers. Background on the study: Ivuxolimab, which patients received intravenously every 2 weeks, was dosed at 0.01 to 10 mg/kg. Three patients showed partial responses: one hepatocellular carcinoma and two cutaneous melanoma cases.

Repertoires were generated with immunoSEQ multiplex PCR, while TCRdb's copy carries only in-frame clones and drops some. The data contain approximately 61,000 clones, approximately 80% of them singletons. CDR1 is MNHEY and CDR2 is SVGAGI in the germline V gene. The CDR3 sequence is 11 residues long. V was trimmed by 2 bases and J by 14 bases, leaving 11 bases between them. The TCR originated in an adult with an advanced solid tumor such as melanoma, head and neck, liver or kidney cancer. Source: CD4+ or CD8+ T cells sorted from blood, taken in a trial of the OX40 agonist ivuxolimab. This chain connects TRBV6-5 to TRBJ2-3; D is unresolved. CDR3 sequence: CASSYQERRYF. As DNA, the CDR3 is TGTGCCAGCAGTTACCAAGAGAGGAGGTATTTT.